These 28 T cell receptor beta chains came from one sample sequenced in a study of shared clonotypes between healthy human individuals. Here immunoSEQ multiplex PCR was the method, and the copy in TCRdb shows in-frame clones only, minus some. The repertoire includes some 2.1 million clones, 85% to 95% of them detected once, and 1% to 1.3% sits in the top ten. The naive CD8 subset, CD45RO-negative cells positively selected for CCR7, excluded terminally differentiated effector memory CD45RA+ cells. Specimen: naive CD8+ T cells sorted from blood. These receptors were collected from a young man in good health.

The chain is built from TRBV5-4 and TRBJ1-2; maybe TRBD1 (6 bases). Germline V gives CDR1 SGHNT, CDR2 YYREEE (reference sequence). Deletions cut 5 bases from V and 7 bases from J, with 21 bases between. This CDR3 region has 15 residues. The CDR3 protein is CASRDRGKDYPGYTF. CDR3 coding DNA: TGTGCCAGCAGGGACAGAGGAAAAGACTATCCTGGCTACACCTTC.

The chain joins TRBV28 to TRBJ2-1, with TRBD2 as a possible D gene (6 bases). CDR1 is MDHEN and CDR2 is SYDVKM in the germline V gene. The CDR3 length is 15 residues. The V end was cut by 2 bases, the J end by 7 bases, with 15 bases between. CDR3 residues: CASSLIGLGGNEQFF. CDR3 nucleotides: TGTGCCAGCAGTTTAATTGGCCTAGGAGGGAATGAGCAGTTCTTC.

The rearrangement joins TRBV9 to TRBJ1-2, with TRBD1 matching over 7 bases. Losses at the gene ends were 4 bases for V and 6 bases for J; bases not matched to a gene: 6. The CDR3 consists of 13 residues. From germline, CDR1 is SGDLS and CDR2 YYNGEE. CDR3 sequence (DNA): TGTGCCAGCAGCCCCGGGACAGCAAATGGCTACACCTTC. Translated, it gives CASSPGTANGYTF.

CDR3 loop: CASSHVMTGQRNTGELFF. DNA for the CDR3: TGCGCCAGCAGCCACGTAATGACAGGTCAAAGAAACACCGGGGAGCTGTTTTTT. The chain links TRBV4-3 to TRBJ2-2; TRBD1 is a possible D gene (6 bases). Germline-derived CDR1 and CDR2 are LGHNA and YSLEER. This CDR3 has 18 amino acids. Trimming left V 3 bases short and J 2 bases short, with 19 bases between.

The chain has TRBV5-1 and TRBJ1-2; D is uncertain. The CDR3 has 15 residues. The V gene's germline CDR1 is SGHRS and CDR2 YFSETQ. Trimming stripped 0 bases from V and 6 bases from J, with 15 bases between. CDR3: CASSLDFTLQDGYTF. The CDR3, as DNA: TGCGCCAGCAGCTTGGATTTTACGCTTCAGGATGGCTACACCTTC. Full variable domain (remainder filled in from reference TRBV5-1 and TRBJ1-2): KAGVTQTPRYLIKTRGQQVTLSCSPISGHRSVSWYQQTPGQGLQFLFEYFSETQRNKGNFPGRFSGRQFSNSRSEMNVSTLELGDSALYLCASSLDFTLQDGYTFGSGTRLTVV.

The V gene is TRBV7-9, the J gene TRBJ1-2, with 11 nucleotides matching TRBD1. The CDR3 sequence is 17 residues long. Germline V gene lookup returns CDR1 SEHNR and CDR2 FQNEAQ (reference sequence). V dropped 1 base and J dropped 6; count of bases not matched to a gene: 10. The CDR3 protein is CASSLGGTGGKTDGYTF. The CDR3 DNA reads TGTGCCAGCAGCTTAGGCGGGACAGGGGGGAAAACGGATGGCTACACCTTC.

The chain recombines TRBV19 with TRBJ1-1; possible D gene TRBD1, 5 bases. This CDR3 is built from 12 residues. Germline CDR1 LNHDA, CDR2 SQIVND (reference sequence). Trimming removed 8 bases at V and 8 bases at J, with 15 bases between. The CDR3: CASAWGGEEAFF. CDR3 bases: TGTGCCAGTGCCTGGGGCGGAGAGGAAGCTTTCTTT.

This clone showed up just a few times. This chain uses TRBV30 with TRBJ1-1; the D is unclear. CDR3 length: 12 amino acids. Trimming left V 4 bases short and J 2 bases short, with 8 bases between. Germline V gene lookup returns CDR1 GTSNPN and CDR2 SVGIG (reference sequence). The CDR3 loop reads CAWIKDNTEAFF. CDR3 DNA: TGTGCCTGGATCAAAGACAACACTGAAGCTTTCTTT.

In regard to this clone: At the DNA level, this CDR3 is encoded by other sequences in the same sample as well. This chain connects TRBV6-5 to TRBJ1-2; D is uncertain. The CDR3 covers 14 residues. Germline assignment: CDR1 MNHEY and CDR2 SVGAGI. V shed 0 bases and J shed 4 bases, with 9 bases lying between them. The CDR3 bases are TGTGCCAGCAGTTACTCTGAGGGCCCCTATGGCTACACCTTC. Encoded protein: CASSYSEGPYGYTF.

The chain is built from TRBV6-6 and TRBJ2-7, with no clear D. V lost 6 bases and J 7 bases, leaving 19 bases between the germline ends. The CDR3 length is 14 residues. Germline V gives CDR1 MNHNY, CDR2 SVGAGI (reference sequence). CDR3 nucleotides: TGTGCCAGCAGGCTCTCTTTCGGCGGCGTTGAGCAGTACTTC. This gives the protein CASRLSFGGVEQYF.

This chain joins TRBV19 and TRBJ1-6; D gene unclear. The CDR3 is 16 residues long. Germline lookup yields CDR1 LNHDA and CDR2 SQIVND (reference sequence). Trimming stripped 5 bases from V and 4 bases from J, with 15 bases between. The CDR3 DNA reads as TGTGCCAGTAGTGGGAATCCACCGTCTTATAATTCACCCCTCCACTTT. It translates to CASSGNPPSYNSPLHF.

The chain couples TRBV11-2 to TRBJ2-5, with no clear D. Trimming cost V 5 bases and J 0 bases, with 1 base left between them. Per germline, CDR1 SGHAT and CDR2 FQNNGV. This CDR3 comprises 11 residues. In DNA, the CDR3 is TGTGCCAGCAGCCACCAAGAGACCCAGTACTTC. Translated, it gives CASSHQETQYF. The complete variable domain, with remaining parts taken from reference TRBV11-2 and TRBJ2-5, reads EAGVAQSPRYKIIEKRQSVAFWCNPISGHATLYWYQQILGQGPKLLIQFQNNGVVDDSQLPKDRFSAERLKGVDSTLKIQPAKLEDSAVYLCASSHQETQYFGPGTRLLVL.

This clone was found once. The CDR3 DNA reads TGTGCCAGTAGTATATACCCCCTCTACGAGCAGTACTTC. Its protein product is CASSIYPLYEQYF. The chain uses TRBV19 and TRBJ2-7; D call uncertain. Germline V CDR1 and CDR2: LNHDA, SQIVND (reference sequence). The CDR3 has 13 residues. V was cut by 2 bases and J by 3 bases, with 8 bases left in between.

The gene calls are TRBV12-5 and TRBJ1-6; D is unresolved. The CDR3 has 15 amino acids. CDR1 is LGHNT and CDR2 is FRNRAP in the germline V gene. Trimming took 3 bases from V and 7 from J, leaving 13 bases between them. The CDR3 sequence: CASGFSPRLNSPLHF. CDR3 DNA sequence: TGTGCTAGTGGTTTCTCTCCCCGGCTAAATTCACCCCTCCACTTT.

J is TRBJ1-6 and V is TRBV6-5, with D maybe TRBD1 (5 bases). There are 13 residues in the CDR3. Germline V gene lookup returns CDR1 MNHEY and CDR2 SVGAGI. Between the trimmed V and J ends, which lost 5 bases and 10 bases, there was a span of 12 bases. CDR3 sequence: CASSGPGGSPLHF. The CDR3 DNA reads as TGTGCCAGCAGTGGACCCGGGGGGTCACCCCTCCACTTT.

The chain is built from TRBV7-6 and TRBJ2-7; 9 nucleotides line up with TRBD2. Trimming removed 3 bases from V and 2 bases from J; junction bases left unmatched: 5. Germline V gives CDR1 SGHVS, CDR2 FNYEAQ. This CDR3 is 15 amino acids long. The CDR3 nucleotides read TGTGCCAGCAGCTTCGAGGCTAGCGGGACCTACGAGCAGTACTTC. It codes for CASSFEASGTYEQYF.

Worth noting for this clone: The same CDR3 is also encoded by other DNA sequences in this sample. The genes are TRBV19 and TRBJ2-7; possible D gene TRBD2, 6 bases. This CDR3 has 13 amino acids. Germline assignment: CDR1 LNHDA and CDR2 SQIVND (reference sequence). The V end was cut by 3 bases, the J end by 3 bases, with 9 bases between. In nucleotides, the CDR3 is TGTGCCAGTAGTATCGGCGGGGACTACGAGCAGTACTTC. This translates into CASSIGGDYEQYF. The whole variable domain, filled in from reference TRBV19 and TRBJ2-7, reads DGGITQSPKYLFRKEGQNVTLSCEQNLNHDAMYWYRQDPGQGLRLIYYSQIVNDFQKGDIAEGYSVSREKKESFPLTVTSAQKNPTAFYLCASSIGGDYEQYFGPGTRLTVT.

V and J are TRBV6-1 and TRBJ1-5, with unresolved D. The CDR3 length is 15 residues. With 6 bases removed from V and 5 bases from J, the gap between germline ends came to 17 bases. In germline, CDR1 is MNHNS, CDR2 SASEGT. The CDR3 reads CASSADPVGYQPQHF. CDR3 sequence (DNA): TGTGCCAGCAGCGCGGACCCAGTGGGGTATCAGCCCCAGCATTTT.

The CDR3 sequence is CSVEVGLARAGGELFF. In nucleotides, the CDR3 is TGCAGCGTTGAAGTAGGACTAGCGCGTGCCGGCGGGGAGCTGTTTTTT. The chain employs TRBV29-1 and TRBJ2-2, with 9 bases lining up with TRBD2. The CDR3 consists of 16 residues. Germline CDR1 reads SQVTM; CDR2 reads ANQGSEA. V lost 1 base, J lost 7 bases, and 10 bases stayed unmatched.

The chain employs TRBV28 and TRBJ1-1; 8 positions match TRBD1. Germline assignment: CDR1 MDHEN and CDR2 SYDVKM. V lost 5 bases to trimming and J lost 1 base; unmatched junction nucleotides: 3. There are 14 residues in the CDR3. CDR3 loop: CASSPGQENTEAFF. In nucleotides, the CDR3 is TGTGCCAGCAGTCCGGGACAGGAGAACACTGAAGCTTTCTTT.

A note on this clone: The sample has other DNA sequences that encode this CDR3 too. The chain links TRBV27 to TRBJ2-7; D may match TRBD1 or TRBD2 (5 bases each). Germline CDR1 and CDR2: MNHEY and SMNVEV (reference sequence). V was clipped by 3 bases and J by 5 bases, with 11 bases between them. The CDR3 runs to 13 residues. CDR3 coding DNA: TGTGCCAGCAGTTTGGTAGAGGGGAACGAGCAGTACTTC. Encoded protein: CASSLVEGNEQYF.

The chain joins TRBV6-1 to TRBJ2-5; 8 bases map to TRBD1. Unmatched junction bases numbered 4, after V lost 1 base and J lost 6 bases. From germline, CDR1 is MNHNS and CDR2 SASEGT. The CDR3 has 14 amino acids. CDR3 protein: CASSEEQGVKTQYF. DNA for the CDR3: TGTGCCAGCAGTGAAGAACAGGGGGTTAAGACCCAGTACTTC.

The chain employs TRBV27 and TRBJ2-7, with D hard to call. V lost 6 bases and J 4 bases, leaving 16 bases between the germline ends. The CDR3 runs 14 residues. Looked up from germline, CDR1 is MNHEY and CDR2 is SMNVEV (reference sequence). The CDR3 DNA sequence: TGTGCCAGCAGCCTAGACCGGTTGAGGTACGAGCAGTACTTC. Protein sequence: CASSLDRLRYEQYF.

J is TRBJ2-7 and V is TRBV5-6, with TRBD1 identical over 9 bases. CDR3 size: 16 residues. Germline-derived CDR1 and CDR2 are SGHDT and YYEEEE. The V gene end was trimmed by 1 base and the J gene end by 5 bases; junction bases not matched to a gene: 10. This chain's CDR3 is CASSLKLGTGLHEQYF. The CDR3 DNA follows: TGTGCCAGCAGCTTGAAGTTAGGGACAGGGCTCCACGAGCAGTACTTC. Drawing the rest from reference TRBV5-6 and TRBJ2-7, the complete variable domain is DAGVTQSPTHLIKTRGQQVTLRCSPKSGHDTVSWYQQALGQGPQFIFQYYEEEERQRGNFPDRFSGHQFPNYSSELNVNALLLGDSALYLCASSLKLGTGLHEQYFGPGTRLTVT.

The V call is TRBV7-9, the J call TRBJ1-5; the match to TRBD1 covers 7 bases. The CDR3 loop spans 14 amino acids. V dropped 4 bases and J dropped 6; count of bases not matched to a gene: 6. Germline assignment: CDR1 SEHNR and CDR2 FQNEAQ (reference sequence). CDR3 bases: TGTGCCAGCAGCTCGAGGGGGCACGGTCAGCCCCAGCATTTT. It specifies CASSSRGHGQPQHF.

This sequence joins TRBV14 and TRBJ1-6; perhaps TRBD1 as D (6 bases). The CDR3 is 15 amino acids. Germline CDR1 is SGHDN and CDR2 is FVKESK. Trimming removed 4 bases at V and 10 bases at J, with 17 bases between. In nucleotides, the CDR3 is TGTGCCAGCAGCCCCCACAGGGAAGTCGGATCACCCCTCCACTTT. Translating it yields CASSPHREVGSPLHF.

This chain links TRBV9 with TRBJ1-5; D call uncertain. Trimming removed 0 bases from V and 0 bases from J, with 7 bases in between. The CDR3 totals 15 residues. Looked up from germline, CDR1 is SGDLS and CDR2 is YYNGEE. The CDR3 protein is CASSVEGHSNQPQHF. The DNA for the CDR3 is TGTGCCAGCAGCGTAGAGGGTCATAGCAATCAGCCCCAGCATTTT.

The V call is TRBV5-6, the J call TRBJ2-7, with D tentatively TRBD1 or TRBD2 (5 bases each). The CDR3 loop spans 14 amino acids. Germline CDR1 is SGHDT and CDR2 is YYEEEE. V was cut by 4 bases and J by 1 base, with 12 bases left in between. The CDR3 nucleotides read TGTGCCAGCAGCAGCTTTGGGGGATCCTACGAGCAGTACTTC. Amino acids: CASSSFGGSYEQYF. Full variable domain (remainder filled in from reference TRBV5-6 and TRBJ2-7): DAGVTQSPTHLIKTRGQQVTLRCSPKSGHDTVSWYQQALGQGPQFIFQYYEEEERQRGNFPDRFSGHQFPNYSSELNVNALLLGDSALYLCASSSFGGSYEQYFGPGTRLTVT.